This paragraph reports one T cell receptor (beta chain). Antigen unknown. Using immunoSEQ multiplex PCR, the repertoire was profiled, and TCRdb retains in-frame clones only, with some absent. This sample has around 99,000 clones; roughly 88% occur once, and the top ten carry nearly 5%. The CDR3 sequence is 15 residues long. Trimming stripped 4 bases from V and 0 bases from J, with 10 bases between. The germline V gene encodes CDR1 MNHNY and CDR2 SVGAGI (reference sequence). This entry comes from a study of radiotherapy plus CTLA-4 blockade in lung cancer. Overall study context: Objective response was observed in 18% of patients, and disease control in approximately 30%. Whole-study findings and limits: Per reports, early blood T cell clone dynamics, plus interferon-beta, forecast response most strongly.

The study gave focal radiation plus ipilimumab CTLA-4 blockade to patients with chemo-refractory metastatic non-small-cell lung cancer. The sample consisted of peripheral blood, taken from a patient treated with radiotherapy plus ipilimumab. This receptor was taken from a human donor with non-small cell lung cancer that progressed on radiotherapy plus ipilimumab. The V and J genes are TRBV6-6 and TRBJ2-1, with D tentatively TRBD1 or TRBD2 (5 bases each). For the CDR3, the DNA is TGTGCCAGCAGTTTACCGGGACCCTCCTACAATGAGCAGTTCTTC. As protein: CASSLPGPSYNEQFF.